This T cell receptor beta chain appears in the sequencing data of a study of shared clonotypes between healthy human individuals. A CD45RA-negative memory subset and a CD45RA+ naive subset were separated from the CD4+ cells. General study results and limits: It was observed that 5% to 6% of naive CD4 clonotypes were shared across several donors.

Trimming removed 3 bases from V and 7 bases from J; junction bases left unmatched: 8. In germline, CDR1 is MNHEY, CDR2 SVGAGI. The CDR3 covers 16 residues. Profiling relied on immunoSEQ multiplex PCR, and the TCRdb table lists in-frame clones only, not all of them. The data contain roughly 1.5 million clones, 95% to 99% of them singletons. Concerning this clone: Its specificity is unknown.

This receptor was obtained from a man aged 25-45 years in good health. V gene TRBV6-5 combines with J gene TRBJ2-1, with 11 bases identical to TRBD2. Sequenced sample: naive CD4+ T cells sorted from blood. Subset given: CD45RA+ positively selected. The CDR3 DNA reads TGTGCCAGCAGTTATGTTAGCGGGAGGGCAGGGAATGAGCAGTTCTTC. This gives the protein CASSYVSGRAGNEQFF.